One T cell receptor (beta chain) is described in this entry. This CDR3 region has 13 residues. V was shortened by 4 bases and J by 8 bases, with 14 bases between the two germline ends. In germline, CDR1 is SGHTA, CDR2 FQGTGA. The sample belongs to a study of blood T cells in healthy people across ages. The use of a sample-barcoded 5' primer and a J-beta primer mix characterized a second PCR of roughly 7 to 12 cycles. Unique molecular identifiers of 12 random nucleotides labeled each cDNA. TCRdb ran MiXCR on the 5' RACE reads and lists one entry per CDR3 protein. The sample lists 1.5 million or so distinct CDR3 sequences; about 40% were seen once. Every donor gave 9.5 to 10 milliliters of peripheral blood.

The receptor comes from a woman under 30 in good health. Sequencing was performed on blood. The chain carries TRBV7-3 and TRBJ1-2; D gene unclear. CDR3 residues: CASSSTATGGYTF. CDR3 DNA: TGTGCCAGCAGCTCTACAGCAACGGGGGGCTACACCTTC.